The rows below give T cell receptor beta chains drawn from one sample of a study of shared clonotypes between healthy human individuals. Assay: immunoSEQ multiplex PCR; the TCRdb copy retains only in-frame clones and omits some. The data show about 990,000 clones, around 78% seen once. Sequencing input: memory CD4+ T cells from PBMCs. These receptors were taken from a man aged 18 to 29 in good health. Some clones in this sample may be carry-over from other donors' samples. The CDR3 runs from the conserved cysteine through the conserved F or W. Fields, in order: D gene, CDR3 length, V gene, J gene, CDR3 protein. A D gene is named only where the DNA matches it firmly.

-	17	TRBV5-8	TRBJ1-4	CASSLDGSGAANEKLFF
TRBD2	13	TRBV5-1	TRBJ2-7	CASNPSGRSEQYF
-	15	TRBV7-8	TRBJ1-1	CASSYSRTANTEAFF
-	14	TRBV5-4	TRBJ1-2	CASSTNRELYGYTF
-	11	TRBV2	TRBJ2-3	CASSVTDTQYF
TRBD1	14	TRBV11-3	TRBJ2-7	CASSPTGQTYEQYF
-	13	TRBV19	TRBJ1-2	CASSSQGWNGYTF
TRBD1	14	TRBV28	TRBJ1-1	CASSQWTGGTEAFF
-	11	TRBV20-1	TRBJ2-7	CSAGDIREQYF
-	13	TRBV28	TRBJ1-2	CASSPQLNYGYTF
TRBD1	16	TRBV15	TRBJ2-4	CATSRSNRGAKNIQYF
TRBD1	14	TRBV28	TRBJ1-1	CASRATGLNTEAFF
TRBD2	16	TRBV6-5	TRBJ2-1	CASSYVSTSGSNEQFF
-	13	TRBV11-3	TRBJ2-5	CASSMQRWETQYF
-	13	TRBV27	TRBJ2-7	CASSSQNAYEQYF
-	12	TRBV29-1	TRBJ2-7	CSVLRGNYEQYF
-	13	TRBV5-1	TRBJ1-4	CASRVGVDEKLFF
-	15	TRBV7-2	TRBJ2-5	CASSLGGPTQETQYF
TRBD1	20	TRBV6-7	TRBJ2-7	CASSQQVGQEAYEPAYEQYF
-	16	TRBV21-1	TRBJ2-3	CASSPGLADSTDTQYF
TRBD1	13	TRBV18	TRBJ2-1	CASSPGQGNEQFF
-	14	TRBV5-4	TRBJ2-7	CASSSGSGTKKQYF
TRBD2	15	TRBV5-4	TRBJ2-1	CASSIDLAGGNEQFF
-	14	TRBV18	TRBJ1-5	CASSPTTGNQPQHF
TRBD2	16	TRBV5-1	TRBJ2-1	CASSLEGAGAYNEQFF
TRBD1	17	TRBV4-3	TRBJ1-4	CASSQVGRGQRNEKLFF
-	18	TRBV11-2	TRBJ2-4	CASSSTRGPLEAKNIQYF
TRBD1	19	TRBV4-1	TRBJ1-1	CASSPFFARDRALEWEAFF
-	16	TRBV28	TRBJ1-3	CASSLWAAASGNTIYF
TRBD2	18	TRBV15	TRBJ2-2	CATSRVHDGTSVPGELFF
TRBD2	17	TRBV29-1	TRBJ2-1	CSVEGVPSGRSLDEQFF
-	13	TRBV11-2	TRBJ1-1	CASSLRRGTEAFF
-	13	TRBV7-9	TRBJ2-2	CASRRENTGELFF
-	13	TRBV4-3	TRBJ2-1	CASSQDYRNEQFF
-	15	TRBV6-1	TRBJ1-3	CASSEGSGRGNTIYF
TRBD1	15	TRBV10-3	TRBJ1-5	CAISGQGAPAEPQHF
-	16	TRBV11-2	TRBJ2-3	CASSLYTRSSTDTQYF
TRBD1	13	TRBV5-8	TRBJ1-2	CANRPGGVGGYTF
-	16	TRBV5-1	TRBJ1-1	CASSPTMIPLNTEAFF
TRBD1	14	TRBV4-3	TRBJ1-2	CASSQDGTAYGYTF
-	11	TRBV7-9	TRBJ1-1	CASSLDREAFF
TRBD2	14	TRBV28	TRBJ2-7	CASTTSGSSYEQYF
-	14	TRBV7-8	TRBJ1-1	CASSSILTVTEAFF
TRBD1	14	TRBV5-5	TRBJ2-7	CASSLQGEFYEQYF
-	15	TRBV6-6	TRBJ2-2	CASSFVGKGTGELFF
TRBD1	15	TRBV6-4	TRBJ2-5	CASSDRGAEQETQYF